This entry lists 4 T cell receptor beta chains sequenced from one sample in a study of cytomegalovirus exposure and HLA in healthy donors. 13 Jbeta primers and 60 Vbeta primers were used for the PCR. The protocol was immunoSEQ multiplex PCR, while the TCRdb copy is restricted to in-frame clones and leaves out a portion. The table includes 85,000 to 130,000 clones, about a tenth detected once. Input material: PBMCs. The receptor set was obtained from a man aged 40-49 years in good health and CMV-seropositive.

A few counts support this clone. This chain joins TRBV7-3 and TRBJ2-5; D ambiguous. The V end was cut by 5 bases, the J end by 5 bases, with 12 bases between. Germline-derived CDR1 and CDR2 are SGHTA and FQGTGA. The CDR3 is made up of 13 amino acids. The CDR3 sequence is CASSQNSAETQYF. For the CDR3, the DNA is TGTGCCAGCAGCCAAAACAGTGCGGAGACCCAGTACTTC.

The rearrangement links TRBV7-3 to TRBJ2-1; D is possibly TRBD2 (5 bases). V was pared by 5 bases and J by 4 bases, with 18 bases between. This CDR3 is 16 amino acids long. Germline V gene sequence: CDR1 SGHTA, CDR2 FQGTGA. Here the CDR3 DNA reads TGTGCCAGCAGCCCCCGGTTAACTAGAATTTACAATGAGCAGTTCTTC. Protein product: CASSPRLTRIYNEQFF.

This clone has just a few counts. The chain is built from TRBV10-3 and TRBJ1-1; perhaps TRBD1 as D (5 bases). Germline values: CDR1 ENHRY, CDR2 SYGVKD. This CDR3 is 15 amino acids long. V was shortened by 6 bases and J by 0 bases, with 14 bases between the two germline ends. The DNA for the CDR3 is TGTGCCATCAGGGATCAGGGTGCCATGAACACTGAAGCTTTCTTT. Encoded protein: CAIRDQGAMNTEAFF.

This clone was seen a few times. V is TRBV27 and J is TRBJ2-5, with 7 nucleotides matching TRBD1. The CDR3 has 15 amino acids. Germline V gene lookup returns CDR1 MNHEY and CDR2 SMNVEV (reference sequence). V was clipped by 5 bases and J by 3 bases; unmatched bases: 9. In nucleotides, the CDR3 is TGTGCCAGCAGTGGCCACGGACAGGCGAAAGAGACCCAGTACTTC. It translates to CASSGHGQAKETQYF.